These T cell receptor beta chains were read from a single sample in a study of blood T cell dynamics during melanoma immunotherapy. TCRdb's table, derived via immunoSEQ multiplex PCR, lists solely in-frame clones and lacks some. The data hold roughly 30,000 clones, with approximately 88% observed a single time. This material consisted of blood, taken from a patient treated with checkpoint blockade. The receptors here all came from a human donor with melanoma. Each CDR3 is given with its conserved first and last residue. D genes are given only for firm matches. Clone size is not always given. Where it is, it says once, few, many or a class for expanded clones.

j_call clone_size v_call d_call cdr3_nt cdr3_aa
TRBJ2-5 - TRBV10-2 TRBD2 TGCGCCAGCAGTCTACAGGGCGGGAGGCAAGAGACCCAGTACTTC CASSLQGGRQETQYF
TRBJ2-7 few TRBV7-9 - TGTGCCAGCAGCCTGACAGGAGACTACGAGCAGTACTTC CASSLTGDYEQYF
TRBJ2-3 - TRBV28 - TGTGCCAGCAGTACCCCCTCAGATACGCAGTATTTT CASSTPSDTQYF
TRBJ1-2 - TRBV11-2 - TGTGCCAGCAGCTTAGAGTACGGGTTAGAAGACGGCTACACCTTC CASSLEYGLEDGYTF
TRBJ2-2 - TRBV29-1 - TGCAGCGTTGACATTAGTGGGTTGAACACCGGGGAGCTGTTTTTT CSVDISGLNTGELFF
TRBJ2-7 - TRBV6-1 - TGTGCCAGCAGTGGTCTCGTACTGACCAACTACGAGCAGTACTTC CASSGLVLTNYEQYF
TRBJ1-6 - TRBV7-9 - TGTGCCAGCGGCAGAGACCCTAATTCACCCCTCCACTTT CASGRDPNSPLHF
TRBJ1-5 - TRBV27 - TGTGCCAGCAGCCAAGAGGGAGGGTTTACACAGCCCCAGCATTTT CASSQEGGFTQPQHF
TRBJ2-7 few TRBV6-5 TRBD1 TGTGCCAGCAGAGCCGGGACAGGGGCGTCCTACGAGCAGTACTTC CASRAGTGASYEQYF
TRBJ2-7 - TRBV5-1 TRBD1 TGCGCCAGCAGCTTGGCCGGAGACAGGGGTTCGTACGAGCAGTACTTC CASSLAGDRGSYEQYF
TRBJ2-5 - TRBV6-1 - TGTGCCAGCAGTGACCATACGACCCCGGACCCAGAGACCCAGTACTTC CASSDHTTPDPETQYF
TRBJ2-1 - TRBV28 - TGTGCCAGCAGCAGGGGTCGCGAATACAATGAGCAGTTCTTC CASSRGREYNEQFF
TRBJ1-5 - TRBV28 - TGTGCCACCAAGAATTCAGGGTATAGCAATCAGCCCCAGCATTTT CATKNSGYSNQPQHF
TRBJ2-3 - TRBV6-6 TRBD1 TGTGCCAGCAGTCATAACAGGGGGTCTGGGACAGATACGCAGTATTTT CASSHNRGSGTDTQYF
TRBJ1-4 - TRBV14 - TGTGCCAGCAGCCTAGACCCTAGGGAAAAACTGTTTTTT CASSLDPREKLFF
TRBJ1-1 - TRBV4-1 TRBD1 TGCGCCAGCAGCCAAGAGGGACAGGGTGGAACTTTCTTT CASSQEGQGGTFF
TRBJ1-2 - TRBV19 - TGTGCCAGTAGTATGACCAGCCTTAATAACTATGGCTACACCTTC CASSMTSLNNYGYTF
TRBJ2-3 - TRBV6-1 - TGTGCCAGCAGTGCGTGGGAGGCAGATACGCAGTATTTT CASSAWEADTQYF
TRBJ2-5 - TRBV5-4 TRBD2 TGTGCCAGCAGCTCCCGACTTGCGGGGGGCCAAGAGACCCAGTACTTC CASSSRLAGGQETQYF
TRBJ2-3 - TRBV7-2 - TGTGCCAGCAGTAGAGGGCCCGCCTATACGCAGTATTTT CASSRGPAYTQYF
TRBJ1-2 - TRBV11-2 TRBD1 TGTGCCAGCAGCTTATTCGGACAGGGGTCAGCTAACTATGGCTACACCTTC CASSLFGQGSANYGYTF
TRBJ2-3 - TRBV10-3 TRBD1 TGTGCCATCAGTGAGCAGGGGGCAGGGACAGATACGCAGTATTTT CAISEQGAGTDTQYF
TRBJ2-2 few TRBV9 - TGTGCCAGCAGCGTAATGGGGGACACCGGGGAGCTGTTTTTT CASSVMGDTGELFF
TRBJ1-4 - TRBV15 TRBD1 TGTGCCACCAGCGGAGACAGGGTAGGCGTAAAACTGTTTTTT CATSGDRVGVKLFF
TRBJ2-3 - TRBV28 TRBD1 TGTGCCAGCAGTCCAGGGACAGGGAGCTTTAGCACAGATACGCAGTATTTT CASSPGTGSFSTDTQYF
TRBJ2-2 - TRBV11-2 TRBD2 TGTGCCAGCAGCCCTAGCGGGAGGGCCACCGGGGAGCTGTTTTTT CASSPSGRATGELFF
TRBJ1-2 - TRBV6-5 TRBD1 TGTGCCAGCAGTCGACAACAGGGGGGGGATGGCTACACCTTC CASSRQQGGDGYTF
TRBJ1-1 - TRBV5-1 - TGCGCCAGCAGCTTGGGGGGGATGCGAGGAGAAGCTTTCTTT CASSLGGMRGEAFF
TRBJ1-2 - TRBV5-4 - TGTGCCAGCAGAATTGGAGGGAGGGTGTCCAACTATGGCTACACCTTC CASRIGGRVSNYGYTF
TRBJ2-2 - TRBV6-4 - TGTGCCAGCAGTGAAACGAACACCGGGGAGCTGTTTTTT CASSETNTGELFF
TRBJ2-5 - TRBV10-2 TRBD1 TGCGCCAGCAGTGAGAGGGGACAGCGAGGCGAGACCCAGTACTTC CASSERGQRGETQYF
TRBJ2-7 - TRBV4-2 - TGTGCCAGCAGCCAAGATTATGGCACCCTCGAGCAGTACTTC CASSQDYGTLEQYF
TRBJ2-7 - TRBV6-6 - TGTGCCAGCAGTTCAAGGTACGAGCAGTACTTC CASSSRYEQYF
TRBJ2-1 - TRBV5-1 TRBD1 TGCGCCAGCAGCTCCGGACAGGGAACGGGAGTTGAGCAGTTCTTC CASSSGQGTGVEQFF
TRBJ2-2 - TRBV2 TRBD1 TGTGCCAGCACTGGACAGGGGGCCGGGGAGCTGTTTTTT CASTGQGAGELFF
TRBJ1-1 - TRBV5-1 - TGCGCCAGCAGCTTGCGCGGGACAAGTAACACTGAAGCTTTCTTT CASSLRGTSNTEAFF
TRBJ2-4 - TRBV9 - TGTGCCAGCAGCGTAGCGCTTGGACAGAACATTCAGTACTTC CASSVALGQNIQYF
TRBJ2-1 - TRBV10-1 - TGCGCCAGCAGTGAGTATCGGGGGGCAAGCTCCTACAATGAGCAGTTCTTC CASSEYRGASSYNEQFF
TRBJ1-4 - TRBV6-1 - TGTGCCAGCAGTGTAACTACTGAAAAACTGTTTTTT CASSVTTEKLFF
TRBJ2-1 - TRBV19 TRBD2 TGTGCCAGTCGGACTAGCGGGAGTAACAATGAGCAGTTCTTC CASRTSGSNNEQFF